This T cell receptor beta chain was recovered during a study of blood T cell repertoires in COVID-19. This clone was recorded a few times. The germline CDR1 and CDR2 sequences are LGHDT and YNNKEL (reference sequence). Trimming took off 4 bases at V and 1 base at J, with 10 bases between the two ends. This CDR3 has 14 residues. Clones were read by immunoSEQ multiplex PCR, and TCRdb kept only the in-frame ones, dropping some. The table records about 250,000 clones, roughly 85% of them present only once. The chain carries TRBV3-1 (or the pseudogene TRBV3-2) and TRBJ1-1, with D perhaps TRBD1 (5 bases). The material sequenced was PBMCs or T cells enriched from blood (not recorded which). The TCR sequence derives from a woman aged 45-60 years with acute COVID-19. CDR3 in amino acids: CASSRVGGNTEAFF. In DNA form, the CDR3 reads TGTGCCAGCAGCCGGGTCGGGGGGAACACTGAAGCTTTCTTT.